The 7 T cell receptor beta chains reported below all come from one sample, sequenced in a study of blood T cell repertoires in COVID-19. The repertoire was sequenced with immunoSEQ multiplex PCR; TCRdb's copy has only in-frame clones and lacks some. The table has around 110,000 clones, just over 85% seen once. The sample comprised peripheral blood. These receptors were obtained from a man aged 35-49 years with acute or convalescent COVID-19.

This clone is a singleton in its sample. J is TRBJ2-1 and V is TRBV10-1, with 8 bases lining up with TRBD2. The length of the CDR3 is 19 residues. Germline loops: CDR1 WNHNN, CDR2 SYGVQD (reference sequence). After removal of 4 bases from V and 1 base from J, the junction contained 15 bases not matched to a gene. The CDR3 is CASSAGGRPRGGSYNEQFF. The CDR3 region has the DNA TGCGCCAGCAGTGCTGGCGGGAGGCCCCGGGGGGGGTCCTACAATGAGCAGTTCTTC.

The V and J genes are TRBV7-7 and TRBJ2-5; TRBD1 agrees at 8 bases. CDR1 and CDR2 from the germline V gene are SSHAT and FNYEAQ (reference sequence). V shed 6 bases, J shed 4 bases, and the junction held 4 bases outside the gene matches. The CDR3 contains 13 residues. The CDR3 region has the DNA TGTGCCAGCAGTATAGGGACAGGAGAGACCCAGTACTTC. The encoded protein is CASSIGTGETQYF.

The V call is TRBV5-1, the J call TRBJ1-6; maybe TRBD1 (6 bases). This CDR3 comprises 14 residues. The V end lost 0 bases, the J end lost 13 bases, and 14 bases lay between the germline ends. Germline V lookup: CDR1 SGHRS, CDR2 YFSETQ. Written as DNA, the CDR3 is TGCGCCAGCAGCTTGGGGGACATCAGCAGGCCCCTCCACTTT. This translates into CASSLGDISRPLHF.

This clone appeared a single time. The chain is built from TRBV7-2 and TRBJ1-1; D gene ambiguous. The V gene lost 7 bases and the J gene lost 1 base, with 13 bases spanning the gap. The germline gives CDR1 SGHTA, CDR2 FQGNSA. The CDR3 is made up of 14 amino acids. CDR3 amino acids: CASTRSTGNTEAFF. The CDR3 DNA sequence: TGTGCCAGCACCCGGTCTACGGGGAACACTGAAGCTTTCTTT.

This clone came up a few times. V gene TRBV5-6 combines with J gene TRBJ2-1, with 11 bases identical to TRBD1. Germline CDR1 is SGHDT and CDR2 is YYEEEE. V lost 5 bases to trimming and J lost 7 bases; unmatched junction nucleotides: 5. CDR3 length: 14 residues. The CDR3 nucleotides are TGTGCCAGCAGGGGACAGGGGGGAGTGAATGAGCAGTTCTTC. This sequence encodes CASRGQGGVNEQFF.

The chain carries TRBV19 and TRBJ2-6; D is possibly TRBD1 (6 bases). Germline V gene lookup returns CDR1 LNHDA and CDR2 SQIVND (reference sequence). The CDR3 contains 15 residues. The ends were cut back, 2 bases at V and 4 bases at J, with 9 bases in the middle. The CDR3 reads CASSIWGPGANVLTF. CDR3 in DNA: TGTGCCAGTAGTATATGGGGGCCCGGGGCCAACGTCCTGACTTTC.

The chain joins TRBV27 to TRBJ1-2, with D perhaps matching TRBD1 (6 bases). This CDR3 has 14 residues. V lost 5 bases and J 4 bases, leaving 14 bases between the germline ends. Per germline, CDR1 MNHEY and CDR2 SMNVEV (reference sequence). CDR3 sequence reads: CASSNVGGLYGYTF. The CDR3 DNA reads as TGTGCCAGCAGTAATGTCGGGGGGCTCTATGGCTACACCTTC.